One sample yielded the 11 T cell receptor beta chains listed below, sequenced in a study of blood T cell repertoires in COVID-19. Assay: immunoSEQ multiplex PCR; the TCRdb copy retains only in-frame clones and omits some. This repertoire shows some 370,000 clones, around 90% found once; its top ten account for over 1%. Source material: peripheral blood. Every receptor here comes from a man between 35 and 55 years old with acute or convalescent COVID-19.

The genes are TRBV5-6 and TRBJ2-2; TRBD1 agrees at 8 bases. This CDR3 contains 14 residues. Trimming removed 4 bases from V and 4 bases from J; junction bases left unmatched: 3. The V gene's germline CDR1 is SGHDT and CDR2 YYEEEE. This chain's CDR3 is CASSLTGGTGELFF. CDR3 DNA: TGTGCCAGCAGCCTTACAGGGGGCACCGGGGAGCTGTTTTTT.

In its sample, this clone was seen a few times. The rearrangement joins TRBV5-1 to TRBJ2-7; 10 bases agree with TRBD2. V lost 0 bases and J lost 0; bases outside the gene matches: 9. Germline-derived CDR1 and CDR2 are SGHRS and YFSETQ. CDR3 length: 18 amino acids. Written as DNA, the CDR3 is TGCGCCAGCAGCTTGGGTCCCTCGAGCGGGAGGGCCTCCTACGAGCAGTACTTC. Translated, it gives CASSLGPSSGRASYEQYF.

This clone was seen a handful of times. V is TRBV11-3 and J is TRBJ1-4; D is possibly TRBD1 (5 bases). Germline CDR1 is SGHNT and CDR2 is YENEEA. This CDR3 region has 13 residues. Trimming took off 2 bases at V and 7 bases at J, with 8 bases between the two ends. DNA of the CDR3: TGTGCCAGCAGCTTACAGGGAAGTGAAAAACTGTTTTTT. Its protein product is CASSLQGSEKLFF.

V usage is TRBV5-4 and J usage is TRBJ2-1, with 8 nucleotides matching TRBD1. This CDR3 comprises 12 residues. Per the germline V gene, CDR1 is SGHNT and CDR2 is YYREEE (reference sequence). Trimming cost V 2 bases and J 8 bases; bases outside gene matches: 0. The CDR3 loop is CASSLQGDEQFF. Written as DNA, the CDR3 is TGTGCCAGCAGCTTACAGGGGGATGAGCAGTTCTTC.

V and J are TRBV2 and TRBJ2-7; D is unresolved. The germline CDR1 and CDR2 sequences are SNHLY and FYNNEI. V was pared by 2 bases and J by 1 base, with 12 bases between. This CDR3 is 15 amino acids long. In DNA, the CDR3 is TGTGCCAGCAGTGAAATGAGGTTGTCATCCTACGAGCAGTACTTC. This encodes CASSEMRLSSYEQYF.

The chain couples TRBV10-3 to TRBJ2-7, with 9 positions matching TRBD1. The CDR3 length is 16 residues. Losses at the gene ends were 4 bases for V and 5 bases for J; bases not matched to a gene: 12. CDR1 and CDR2 (germline): ENHRY, SYGVKD. CDR3 DNA sequence: TGTGCCATCAGTGTAGGGGCGGGGACAGGGCCCCACGAGCAGTACTTC. Translated, it gives CAISVGAGTGPHEQYF.

This clone was seen only once. V usage is TRBV11-3 and J usage is TRBJ2-3; possibly TRBD2 for D (5 bases). Trimming stripped 4 bases from V and 5 bases from J, with 13 bases between. Germline CDR1 is SGHNT and CDR2 is YENEEA. The CDR3 has 14 residues. The CDR3 loop is CASSSQAAEDTQYF. In DNA, the CDR3 is TGTGCCAGCAGCTCTCAAGCGGCTGAAGATACGCAGTATTTT. The full variable domain, in which reference TRBV11-3 and TRBJ2-3 provide the parts outside the CDR3, is EAGVVQSPRYKIIEKKQPVAFWCNPISGHNTLYWYLQNLGQGPELLIRYENEEAVDDSQLPKDRFSAERLKGVDSTLKIQPAELGDSAVYLCASSSQAAEDTQYFGPGTRLTVL.

The chain couples TRBV27 to TRBJ1-4, with 11 bases matching TRBD1. This CDR3 comprises 15 residues. Germline values: CDR1 MNHEY, CDR2 SMNVEV (reference sequence). V trimming: 2 bases; J trimming: 8 bases; junction bases outside the gene matches: 4. The CDR3 nucleotides are TGTGCCAGCAGTTTAACGGGACAGGGGGGGGAAAAACTGTTTTTT. This gives the protein CASSLTGQGGEKLFF.

The chain carries TRBV6-1 and TRBJ2-1; 9 nucleotides match TRBD1. Germline trimming cut 2 bases from V and 8 bases from J; bases unmatched to any gene: 10. CDR3 size: 16 residues. Looked up from germline, CDR1 is MNHNS and CDR2 is SASEGT. The CDR3 loop is CASSELRRDRVDEQFF. CDR3 coding DNA: TGTGCCAGCAGTGAATTGAGAAGGGACAGGGTCGATGAGCAGTTCTTC.

V and J are TRBV9 and TRBJ1-1, with 10 positions matching TRBD1. In germline, CDR1 is SGDLS, CDR2 YYNGEE. This CDR3 is 15 amino acids long. The V segment lost 3 bases and the J segment 10 bases; nucleotides outside the gene matches: 12. This CDR3 reads CASSAAGTGALVAFF. DNA of the CDR3: TGTGCCAGCAGCGCGGCCGGGACAGGGGCCTTGGTAGCTTTCTTT.

Only one count was recorded for this clone. The chain recombines TRBV9 with TRBJ1-1; D is perhaps TRBD1 (5 bases). The CDR3 has 14 residues. V was clipped by 4 bases and J by 1 base, with 11 bases between them. Germline V gives CDR1 SGDLS, CDR2 YYNGEE. The CDR3, as DNA: TGTGCCAGCAGCCCCCGGGGGGGGAACACTGAAGCTTTCTTT. This translates into CASSPRGGNTEAFF.